This T cell receptor (beta chain) was obtained from a study of T cells in Graves' hyperthyroidism and ophthalmopathy. The CDR3 regions of TCR beta were amplified from RNA transcripts. Carried out on the TCR CDR3, a first-round RT-PCR used the HTBI primer set. TCRdb recomputed calls from the multiplex PCR reads with MiXCR, one row per CDR3 protein. The sample contains hundreds of thousands of distinct CDR3 sequences, about 16% of which appear only once. Regarding the study as a whole: Onset of ophthalmopathy came a median approximately 6.9 months after the model predicted it.

V shed 3 bases and J shed 8 bases, with 14 bases lying between them. CDR3 length: 12 residues. The germline gives CDR1 SQVTM, CDR2 ANQGSEA. On this clonotype: Its target is unknown.

The chain is built from TRBV29-1 and TRBJ2-7; D uncertain. Material for sequencing was blood. This sequence was found in a woman aged 40 to 55 with Graves' ophthalmopathy. Here the CDR3 DNA reads TGCAGCGTTGAGGTATCACCTCTCCAGCAGTACTTC. It yields the protein CSVEVSPLQQYF.